The T cell receptor (beta chain) under discussion was sequenced for a study of T cells in Graves' hyperthyroidism and ophthalmopathy. The source material, RNA transcripts, was used to amplify TCR beta CDR3 regions. Initially, a first-round RT-PCR of the TCR CDR3 employed the HTBI primer set. TCRdb reanalysed the multiplex PCR reads using MiXCR and keeps one entry per CDR3 protein. The sample holds some 580,000 distinct CDR3 sequences, more than 15% seen once. Sample: blood. This clonotype originated in a woman aged 35 to 49 with Graves' ophthalmopathy.

The CDR3 DNA is TGTGCCACCAGCAGAGATCTGGCGCTTTTTTCAACTAATGAAAAACTGTTTTTT. Its protein is CATSRDLALFSTNEKLFF. The chain joins TRBV15 to TRBJ1-4; D not certain. V shed 0 bases and J shed 0 bases, with 14 bases lying between them. Germline lookup yields CDR1 LNHNV and CDR2 YYDKDF (reference sequence). This CDR3 has 18 amino acids.